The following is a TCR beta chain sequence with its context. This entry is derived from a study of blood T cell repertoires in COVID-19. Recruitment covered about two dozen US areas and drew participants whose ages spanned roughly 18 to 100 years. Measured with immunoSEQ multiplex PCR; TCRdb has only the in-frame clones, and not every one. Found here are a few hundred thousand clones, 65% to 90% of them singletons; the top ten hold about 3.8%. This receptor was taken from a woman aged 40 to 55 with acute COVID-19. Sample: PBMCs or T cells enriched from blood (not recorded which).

CDR3 sequence: CASSLAITGPLNEKLFF. The CDR3 DNA reads as TGTGCCAGCAGCTTAGCGATCACAGGGCCCCTTAATGAAAAACTGTTTTTT. This chain joins TRBV7-2 and TRBJ1-4, with D possibly TRBD1 on 6 matching bases. Deletions cut 0 bases from V and 4 bases from J, with 15 bases between. Germline V gene sequence: CDR1 SGHTA, CDR2 FQGNSA. The CDR3 length is 17 residues.